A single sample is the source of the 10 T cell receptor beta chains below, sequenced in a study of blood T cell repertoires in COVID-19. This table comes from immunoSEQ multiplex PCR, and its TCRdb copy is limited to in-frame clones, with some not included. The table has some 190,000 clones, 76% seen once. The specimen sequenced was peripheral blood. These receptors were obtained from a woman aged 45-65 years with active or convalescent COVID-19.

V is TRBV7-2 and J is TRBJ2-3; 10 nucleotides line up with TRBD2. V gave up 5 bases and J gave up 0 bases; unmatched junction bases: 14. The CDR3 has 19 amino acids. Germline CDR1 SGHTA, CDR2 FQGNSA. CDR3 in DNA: TGTGCCAGCAGCGACCGAGGGTCTAGCGGGAGCCTGAGCACAGATACGCAGTATTTT. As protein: CASSDRGSSGSLSTDTQYF.

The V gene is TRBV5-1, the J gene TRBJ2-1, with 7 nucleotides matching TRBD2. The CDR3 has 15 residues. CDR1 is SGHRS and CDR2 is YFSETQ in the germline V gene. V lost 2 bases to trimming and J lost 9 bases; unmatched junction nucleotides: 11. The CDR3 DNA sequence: TGCGCCAGCAGCTTCCGTCGGCGGGAGTTTGGTGAGCAGTTCTTC. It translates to CASSFRRREFGEQFF.

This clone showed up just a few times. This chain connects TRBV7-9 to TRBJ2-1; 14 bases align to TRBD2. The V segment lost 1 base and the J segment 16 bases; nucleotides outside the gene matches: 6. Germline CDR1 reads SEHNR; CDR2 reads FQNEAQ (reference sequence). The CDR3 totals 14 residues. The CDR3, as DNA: TGTGCCAGCAGCTTAGTGACTAGCGGGAGGGCCCTATTCTTC. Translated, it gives CASSLVTSGRALFF.

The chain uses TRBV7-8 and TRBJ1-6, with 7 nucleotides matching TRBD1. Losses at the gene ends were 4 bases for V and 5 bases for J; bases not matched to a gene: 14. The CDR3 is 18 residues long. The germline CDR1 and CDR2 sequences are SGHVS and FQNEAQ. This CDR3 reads CASSSLGSRGRNNSPLHF. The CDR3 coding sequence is TGTGCCAGCAGCTCCCTGGGGTCCAGGGGGAGAAATAATTCACCCCTCCACTTT.

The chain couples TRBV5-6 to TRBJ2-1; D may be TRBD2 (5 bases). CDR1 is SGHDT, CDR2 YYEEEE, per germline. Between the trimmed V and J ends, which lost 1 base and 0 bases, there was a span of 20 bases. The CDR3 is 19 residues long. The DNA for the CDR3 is TGTGCCAGCAGCTTGCAAGGCGGGCAGAGAATTAGCTCCTACAATGAGCAGTTCTTC. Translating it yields CASSLQGGQRISSYNEQFF.

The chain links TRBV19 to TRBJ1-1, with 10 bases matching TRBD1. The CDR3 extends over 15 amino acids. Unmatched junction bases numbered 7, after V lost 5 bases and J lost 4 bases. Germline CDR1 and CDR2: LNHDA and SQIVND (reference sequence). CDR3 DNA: TGTGCCAGTAGTTCCAGGACAGGGGGATCCACTGAAGCTTTCTTT. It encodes CASSSRTGGSTEAFF. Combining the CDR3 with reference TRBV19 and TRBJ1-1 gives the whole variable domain DGGITQSPKYLFRKEGQNVTLSCEQNLNHDAMYWYRQDPGQGLRLIYYSQIVNDFQKGDIAEGYSVSREKKESFPLTVTSAQKNPTAFYLCASSSRTGGSTEAFFGQGTRLTVV.

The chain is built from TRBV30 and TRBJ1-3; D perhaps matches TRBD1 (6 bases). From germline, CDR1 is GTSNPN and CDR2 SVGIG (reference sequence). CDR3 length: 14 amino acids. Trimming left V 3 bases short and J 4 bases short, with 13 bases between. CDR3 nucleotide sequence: TGTGCCTGGAGGGGGGCGGGAGTCGGAAACACCATATATTTT. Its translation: CAWRGAGVGNTIYF.

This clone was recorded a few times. CDR3 residues: CASSFGQGAGSNQPQHF. In DNA, the CDR3 is TGTGCCAGCAGCTTCGGACAGGGGGCGGGGAGCAATCAGCCCCAGCATTTT. The genes are TRBV5-6 and TRBJ1-5, with TRBD1 matching over 11 bases. V shed 2 bases, J shed 1 base, and the junction held 5 bases outside the gene matches. The CDR3 has 17 residues. CDR1 and CDR2 (germline): SGHDT, YYEEEE.

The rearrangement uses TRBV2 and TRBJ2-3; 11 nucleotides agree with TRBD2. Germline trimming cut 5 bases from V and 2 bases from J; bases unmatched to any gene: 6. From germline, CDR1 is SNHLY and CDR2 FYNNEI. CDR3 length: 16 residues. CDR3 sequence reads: CASSPRLAGHTDTQYF. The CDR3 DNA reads TGTGCCAGCAGTCCTAGACTAGCGGGACACACAGATACGCAGTATTTT.

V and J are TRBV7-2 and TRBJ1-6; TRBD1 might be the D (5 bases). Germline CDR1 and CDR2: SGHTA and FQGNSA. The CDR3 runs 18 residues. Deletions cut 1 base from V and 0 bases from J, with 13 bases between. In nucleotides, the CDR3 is TGTGCCAGCAGCTTAGGGGGACCCGGGAGCTCCTATAATTCACCCCTCCACTTT. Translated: CASSLGGPGSSYNSPLHF.